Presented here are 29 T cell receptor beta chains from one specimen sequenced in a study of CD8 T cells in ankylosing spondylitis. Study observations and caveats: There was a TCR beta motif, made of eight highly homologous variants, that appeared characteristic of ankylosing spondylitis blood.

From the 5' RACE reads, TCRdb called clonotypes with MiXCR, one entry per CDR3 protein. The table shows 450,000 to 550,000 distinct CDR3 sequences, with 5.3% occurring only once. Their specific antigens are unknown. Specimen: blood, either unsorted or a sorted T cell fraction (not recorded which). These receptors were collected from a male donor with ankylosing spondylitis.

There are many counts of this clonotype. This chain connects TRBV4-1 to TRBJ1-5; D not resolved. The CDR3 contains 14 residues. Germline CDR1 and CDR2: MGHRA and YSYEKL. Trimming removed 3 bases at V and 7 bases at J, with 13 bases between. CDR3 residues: CASSQRQIGQPQHF. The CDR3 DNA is TGCGCCAGCAGCCAGAGACAAATTGGGCAGCCCCAGCATTTT.

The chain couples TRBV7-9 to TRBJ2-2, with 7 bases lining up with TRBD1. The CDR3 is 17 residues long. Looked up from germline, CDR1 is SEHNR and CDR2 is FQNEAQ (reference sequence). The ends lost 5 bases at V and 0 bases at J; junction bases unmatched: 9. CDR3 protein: CASSPSGGQANTGELFF. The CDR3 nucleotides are TGTGCCAGCAGCCCCTCCGGAGGACAGGCGAACACCGGGGAGCTGTTTTTT.

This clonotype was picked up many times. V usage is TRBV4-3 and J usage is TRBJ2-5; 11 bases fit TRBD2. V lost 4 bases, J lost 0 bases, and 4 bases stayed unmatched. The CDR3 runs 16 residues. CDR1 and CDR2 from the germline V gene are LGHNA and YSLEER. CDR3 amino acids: CASSRGTSGYQETQYF. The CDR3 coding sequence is TGCGCCAGCAGCCGGGGGACTAGCGGATACCAAGAGACCCAGTACTTC.

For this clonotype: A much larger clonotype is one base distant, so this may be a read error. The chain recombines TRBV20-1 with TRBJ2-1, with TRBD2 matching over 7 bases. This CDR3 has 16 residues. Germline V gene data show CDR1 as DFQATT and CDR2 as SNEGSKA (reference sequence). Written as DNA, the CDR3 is TGCTGTGCTAGCGGTTCTCGAGGGAGTTCGTACAATGAGCAGTTCTTC. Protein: CCASGSRGSSYNEQFF.

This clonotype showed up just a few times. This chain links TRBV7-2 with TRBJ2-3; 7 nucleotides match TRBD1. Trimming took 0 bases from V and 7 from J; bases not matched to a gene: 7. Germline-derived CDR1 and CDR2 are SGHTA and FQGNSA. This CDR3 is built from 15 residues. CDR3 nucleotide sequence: TGTGCCAGCAGCTTAGCGCTAACAGGGGTTAATACGCAGTATTTT. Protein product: CASSLALTGVNTQYF.

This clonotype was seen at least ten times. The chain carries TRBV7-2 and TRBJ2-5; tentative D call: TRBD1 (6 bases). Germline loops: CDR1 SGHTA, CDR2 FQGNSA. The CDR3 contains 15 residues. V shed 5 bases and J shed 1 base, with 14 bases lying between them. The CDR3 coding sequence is TGTGCCAGCAGCCATAGAGGGGACACCCAAGAGACCCAGTACTTC. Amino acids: CASSHRGDTQETQYF.

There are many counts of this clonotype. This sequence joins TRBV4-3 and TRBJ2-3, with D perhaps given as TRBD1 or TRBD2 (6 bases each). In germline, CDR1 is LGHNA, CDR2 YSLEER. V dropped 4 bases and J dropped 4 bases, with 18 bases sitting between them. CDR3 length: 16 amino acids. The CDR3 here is CASSLVGGSQPDTQYF. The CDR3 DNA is TGCGCCAGCAGCCTCGTAGGGGGGTCCCAACCAGATACGCAGTATTTT.

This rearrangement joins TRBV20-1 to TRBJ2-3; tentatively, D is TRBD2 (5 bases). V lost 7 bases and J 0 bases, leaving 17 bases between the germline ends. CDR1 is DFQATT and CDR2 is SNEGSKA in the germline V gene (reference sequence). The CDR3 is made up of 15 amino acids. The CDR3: CSVLALVRSTDTQYF. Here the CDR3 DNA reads TGCAGTGTCCTAGCCCTAGTGAGGAGCACAGATACGCAGTATTTT.

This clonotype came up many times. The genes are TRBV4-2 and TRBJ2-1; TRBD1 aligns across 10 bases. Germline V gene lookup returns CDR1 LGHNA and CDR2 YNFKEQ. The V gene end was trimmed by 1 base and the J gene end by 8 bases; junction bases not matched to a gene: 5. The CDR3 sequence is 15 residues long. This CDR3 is CASSQADGQGDEQFF. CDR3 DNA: TGTGCCAGCAGCCAAGCAGATGGACAGGGGGATGAGCAGTTCTTC.

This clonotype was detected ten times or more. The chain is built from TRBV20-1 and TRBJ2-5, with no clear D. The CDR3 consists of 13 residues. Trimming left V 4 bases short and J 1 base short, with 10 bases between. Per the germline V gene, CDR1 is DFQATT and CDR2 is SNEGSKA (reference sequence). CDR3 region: CSAKEPVQETQYF. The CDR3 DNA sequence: TGCAGTGCTAAGGAACCAGTCCAAGAGACCCAGTACTTC.

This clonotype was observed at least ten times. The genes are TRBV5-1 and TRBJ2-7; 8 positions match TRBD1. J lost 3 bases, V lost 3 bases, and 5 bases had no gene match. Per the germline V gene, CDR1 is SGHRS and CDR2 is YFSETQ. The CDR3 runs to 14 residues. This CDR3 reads CASSWTGSNYEQYF. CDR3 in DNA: TGCGCCAGCAGCTGGACAGGGTCTAACTACGAGCAGTACTTC.

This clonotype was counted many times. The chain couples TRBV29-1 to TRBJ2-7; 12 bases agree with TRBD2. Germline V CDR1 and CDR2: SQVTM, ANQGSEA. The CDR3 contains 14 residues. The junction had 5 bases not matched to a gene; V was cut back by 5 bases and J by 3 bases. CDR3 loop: CSVYGLAGIYEQYF. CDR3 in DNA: TGCAGCGTTTACGGACTAGCGGGGATCTACGAGCAGTACTTC.

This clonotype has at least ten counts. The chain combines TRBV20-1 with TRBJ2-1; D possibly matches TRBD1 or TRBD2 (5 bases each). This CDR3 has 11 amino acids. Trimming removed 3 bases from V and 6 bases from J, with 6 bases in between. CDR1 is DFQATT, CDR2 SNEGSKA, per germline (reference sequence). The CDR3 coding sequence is TGCAGTGCTAGCGGGACCAATGAGCAGTTCTTC. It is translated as CSASGTNEQFF.

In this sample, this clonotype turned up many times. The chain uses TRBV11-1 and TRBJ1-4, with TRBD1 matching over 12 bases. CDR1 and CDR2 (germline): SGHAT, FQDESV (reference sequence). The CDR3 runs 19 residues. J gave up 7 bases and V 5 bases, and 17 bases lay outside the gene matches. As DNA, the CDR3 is TGTGCCAGCAGCCCAAGTCATGGGACAGGGGGCGCCGATGGTGAAAAACTGTTTTTT. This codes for CASSPSHGTGGADGEKLFF.

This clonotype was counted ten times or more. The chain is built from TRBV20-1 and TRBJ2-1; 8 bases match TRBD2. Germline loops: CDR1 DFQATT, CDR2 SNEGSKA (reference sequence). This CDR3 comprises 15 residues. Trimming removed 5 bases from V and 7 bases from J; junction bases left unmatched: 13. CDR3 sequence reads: CSAYLGAGDGNEQFF. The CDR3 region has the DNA TGCAGTGCTTACCTAGGAGCGGGAGACGGAAATGAGCAGTTCTTC.

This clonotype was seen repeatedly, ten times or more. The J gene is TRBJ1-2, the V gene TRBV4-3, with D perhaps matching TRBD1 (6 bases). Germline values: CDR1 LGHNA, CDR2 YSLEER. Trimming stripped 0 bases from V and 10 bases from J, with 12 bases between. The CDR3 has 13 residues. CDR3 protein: CASSQDFGTTYTF. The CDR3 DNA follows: TGCGCCAGCAGCCAAGATTTCGGGACAACCTACACCTTC.

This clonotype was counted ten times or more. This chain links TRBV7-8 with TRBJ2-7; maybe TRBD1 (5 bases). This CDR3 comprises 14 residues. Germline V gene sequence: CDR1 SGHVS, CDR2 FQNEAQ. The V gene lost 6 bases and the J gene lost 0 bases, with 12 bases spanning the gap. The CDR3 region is CASSRQTASYEQYF. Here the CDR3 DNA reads TGTGCCAGCAGTCGACAGACAGCCTCCTACGAGCAGTACTTC.

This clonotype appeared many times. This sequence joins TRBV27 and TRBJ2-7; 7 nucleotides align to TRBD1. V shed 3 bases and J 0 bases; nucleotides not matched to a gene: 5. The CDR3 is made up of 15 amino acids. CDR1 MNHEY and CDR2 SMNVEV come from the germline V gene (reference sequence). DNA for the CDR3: TGTGCCAGCAGTTTTAGACAGGGCCGCTCCTACGAGCAGTACTTC. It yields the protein CASSFRQGRSYEQYF.

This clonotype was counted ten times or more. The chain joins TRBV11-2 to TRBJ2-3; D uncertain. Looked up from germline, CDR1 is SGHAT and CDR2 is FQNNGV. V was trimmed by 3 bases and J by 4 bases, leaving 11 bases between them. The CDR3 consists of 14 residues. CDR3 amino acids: CASSLDPSSDTQYF. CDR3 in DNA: TGTGCCAGCAGCTTGGACCCCAGTTCAGATACGCAGTATTTT. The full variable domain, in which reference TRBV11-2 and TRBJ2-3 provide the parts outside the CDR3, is EAGVAQSPRYKIIEKRQSVAFWCNPISGHATLYWYQQILGQGPKLLIQFQNNGVVDDSQLPKDRFSAERLKGVDSTLKIQPAKLEDSAVYLCASSLDPSSDTQYFGPGTRLTVL.

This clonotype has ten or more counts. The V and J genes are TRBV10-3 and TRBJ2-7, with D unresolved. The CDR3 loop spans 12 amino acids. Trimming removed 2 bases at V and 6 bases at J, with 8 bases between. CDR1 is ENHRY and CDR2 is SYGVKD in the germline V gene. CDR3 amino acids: CAISEPSVEQYF. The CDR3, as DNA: TGTGCCATCAGTGAGCCGTCAGTCGAGCAGTACTTC.

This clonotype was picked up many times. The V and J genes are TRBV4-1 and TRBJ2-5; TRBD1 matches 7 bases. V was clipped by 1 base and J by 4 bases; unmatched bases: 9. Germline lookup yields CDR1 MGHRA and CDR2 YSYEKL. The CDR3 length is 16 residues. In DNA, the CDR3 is TGCGCCAGCAGCCAAGGACAGGGAGAGTACACAGAGACCCAGTACTTC. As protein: CASSQGQGEYTETQYF.

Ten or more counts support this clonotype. The CDR3, as DNA: TGTGCCACCAGTGATTTCTCTAGTACAGATACGCAGTATTTT. Translated, it gives CATSDFSSTDTQYF. J is TRBJ2-3 and V is TRBV24-1; no clear D gene. CDR1 and CDR2 from the germline V gene are KGHDR and SFDVKD. V dropped 1 base and J dropped 3 bases, with 7 bases sitting between them. The CDR3 runs 14 residues.

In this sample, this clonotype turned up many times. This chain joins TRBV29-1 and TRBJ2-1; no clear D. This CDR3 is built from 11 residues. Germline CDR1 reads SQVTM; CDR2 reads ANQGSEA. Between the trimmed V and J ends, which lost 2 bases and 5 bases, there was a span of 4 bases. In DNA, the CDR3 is TGCAGCGTTGAACTCCACAATGAGCAGTTCTTC. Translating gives CSVELHNEQFF.

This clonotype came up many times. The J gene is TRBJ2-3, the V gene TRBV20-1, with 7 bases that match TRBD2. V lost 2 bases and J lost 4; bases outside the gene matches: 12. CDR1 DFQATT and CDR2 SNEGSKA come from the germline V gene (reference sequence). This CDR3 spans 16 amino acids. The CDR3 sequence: CSARLRAGREADTQYF. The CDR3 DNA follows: TGCAGTGCTAGACTTCGAGCGGGAAGGGAGGCAGATACGCAGTATTTT.

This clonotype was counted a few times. CDR3 sequence reads: CASREQYF. CDR3 nucleotide sequence: TGTGCCAGCAGGGAGCAGTACTTC. This chain connects TRBV12-3 or TRBV12-4 to TRBJ2-7; D call uncertain. The length of the CDR3 is 8 residues. V lost 6 bases and J 7 bases, leaving 1 base between the germline ends.

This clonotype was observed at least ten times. The chain's CDR3 is CASSHFWGINTGELFF. CDR3 nucleotides: TGTGCCAGCAGCCACTTTTGGGGTATCAACACCGGGGAGCTGTTTTTT. The V call is TRBV11-2, the J call TRBJ2-2; D is unresolved. Germline CDR1 is SGHAT and CDR2 is FQNNGV. V was trimmed by 5 bases and J by 2 bases, leaving 15 bases between them. CDR3 size: 16 residues.

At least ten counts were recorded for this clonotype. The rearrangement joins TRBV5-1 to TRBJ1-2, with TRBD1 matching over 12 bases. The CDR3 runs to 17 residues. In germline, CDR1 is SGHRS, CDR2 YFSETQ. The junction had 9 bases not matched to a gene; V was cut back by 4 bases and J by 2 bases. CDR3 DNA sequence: TGCGCCAGCAGCGCTACGGCCGGGACAGGGGGCAACTATGGCTACACCTTC. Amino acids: CASSATAGTGGNYGYTF.

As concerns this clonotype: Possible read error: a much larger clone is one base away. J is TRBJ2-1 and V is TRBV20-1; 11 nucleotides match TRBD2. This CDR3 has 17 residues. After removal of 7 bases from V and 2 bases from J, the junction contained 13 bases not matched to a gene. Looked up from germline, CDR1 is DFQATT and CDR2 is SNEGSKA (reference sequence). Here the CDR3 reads CSVPVLAGELPYNEQFF. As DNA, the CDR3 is TGCAGTGTCCCGGTACTAGCGGGAGAACTTCCCTACAATGAGCAGTTCTTC.

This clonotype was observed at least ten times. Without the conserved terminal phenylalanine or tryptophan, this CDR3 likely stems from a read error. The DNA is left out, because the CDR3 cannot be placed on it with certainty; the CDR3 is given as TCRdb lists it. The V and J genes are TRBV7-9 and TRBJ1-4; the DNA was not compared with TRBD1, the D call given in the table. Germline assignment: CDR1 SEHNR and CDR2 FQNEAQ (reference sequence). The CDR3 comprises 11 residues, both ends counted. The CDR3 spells CASSCRGVSPL.